Presented here are 12 T cell receptor beta chains from one specimen sequenced in a study of T cell responses to AZD1222 COVID-19 vaccine. Libraries were prepared by immunoSEQ multiplex PCR; TCRdb keeps only in-frame clonotypes and omits some of them. The sample yields under 200,000 clones, about nine tenths seen once. The input for sequencing was peripheral blood, taken on day 0 of AZD1222 vaccination. These receptors all stem from an adult in good health.

V usage is TRBV7-2 and J usage is TRBJ1-6; D possibly corresponds to TRBD1 (5 bases). Germline lookup yields CDR1 SGHTA and CDR2 FQGNSA. This CDR3 region has 16 residues. V lost 0 bases and J 6 bases, leaving 12 bases between the germline ends. The CDR3 bases are TGTGCCAGCAGCTTAGCCTCGGCAGGGCTTAATTCACCCCTCCACTTT. It codes for CASSLASAGLNSPLHF.

The chain carries TRBV5-4 and TRBJ1-2, with 8 bases fitting TRBD1. CDR1 SGHNT and CDR2 YYREEE come from the germline V gene (reference sequence). V lost 1 base and J lost 4; bases outside the gene matches: 3. The length of the CDR3 is 14 residues. The CDR3 loop is CASSLQGAVYGYTF. Written as DNA, the CDR3 is TGTGCCAGCAGCTTGCAGGGGGCGGTCTATGGCTACACCTTC.

V usage is TRBV12-3 or TRBV12-4 and J usage is TRBJ2-7; weak D call: TRBD2 (6 bases). The CDR3 totals 13 residues. V lost 5 bases, J lost 0 bases, and 8 bases lay in between. CDR3: CASSLTSSYEQYF. The CDR3 DNA is TGTGCCAGCAGTCTGACTAGCTCCTACGAGCAGTACTTC.

This sequence joins TRBV29-1 and TRBJ1-1; no clear D gene. CDR1 SQVTM and CDR2 ANQGSEA come from the germline V gene. The CDR3 totals 12 residues. V lost 6 bases, J lost 0 bases, and 8 bases lay in between. The CDR3 DNA sequence: TGCAGCGTCCTCTATATGAACACTGAAGCTTTCTTT. Protein sequence: CSVLYMNTEAFF. Complete variable domain (other parts from reference TRBV29-1 and TRBJ1-1): SAVISQKPSRDICQRGTSLTIQCQVDSQVTMMFWYRQQPGQSLTLIATANQGSEATYESGFVIDKFPISRPNLTFSTLTVSNMSPEDSSIYLCSVLYMNTEAFFGQGTRLTVV.

The chain combines TRBV25-1 with TRBJ1-2; D is unresolved. The length of the CDR3 is 14 residues. Trimming removed 4 bases at V and 2 bases at J, with 11 bases between. CDR1 and CDR2 (germline): MGHDK, SYGVNS. The CDR3 is CASSVRSLNYGYTF. In DNA form, the CDR3 reads TGTGCCAGCAGTGTCAGGAGTCTGAACTATGGCTACACCTTC.

This clone was seen just once. CDR3: CASSLARADSSGNTIYF. The CDR3 region has the DNA TGCGCCAGCAGCTTGGCTAGGGCGGATAGCTCTGGAAACACCATATATTTT. The gene calls are TRBV5-1 and TRBJ1-3; D is unresolved. This CDR3 is built from 17 residues. CDR1 is SGHRS and CDR2 is YFSETQ in the germline V gene. Trimming removed 0 bases at V and 0 bases at J, with 13 bases between. The full variable domain, its missing parts supplied by reference TRBV5-1 and TRBJ1-3, is KAGVTQTPRYLIKTRGQQVTLSCSPISGHRSVSWYQQTPGQGLQFLFEYFSETQRNKGNFPGRFSGRQFSNSRSEMNVSTLELGDSALYLCASSLARADSSGNTIYFGEGSWLTVV.

The chain uses TRBV28 and TRBJ2-7, with D perhaps matching TRBD1 (6 bases). V dropped 3 bases and J dropped 7 bases, with 7 bases sitting between them. The length of the CDR3 is 11 residues. Germline lookup yields CDR1 MDHEN and CDR2 SYDVKM. The DNA of the CDR3 is TGTGCCAGCAGTTTGCAGGGGGAGCAGTACTTC. This encodes CASSLQGEQYF. Together with reference TRBV28 and TRBJ2-7, the CDR3 gives the full variable domain: DVKVTQSSRYLVKRTGEKVFLECVQDMDHENMFWYRQDPGLGLRLIYFSYDVKMKEKGDIPEGYSVSREKKERFSLILESASTNQTSMYLCASSLQGEQYFGPGTRLTVT.

This chain uses TRBV6-5 with TRBJ2-1, with D perhaps TRBD1 or TRBD2 (5 bases each). Germline lookup yields CDR1 MNHEY and CDR2 SVGAGI. The CDR3 is 13 residues long. Trimming stripped 2 bases from V and 8 bases from J, with 10 bases between. The CDR3 DNA reads TGTGCCAGCAGTTACCCCGGGGCGGATGAGCAGTTCTTC. This encodes CASSYPGADEQFF.

The CDR3 region is CASSQHTVNTEAFF. The CDR3, as DNA: TGCGCCAGCAGCCAACACACAGTGAACACTGAAGCTTTCTTT. The gene calls are TRBV4-3 and TRBJ1-1; D is ambiguous. Trimming took off 2 bases at V and 0 bases at J, with 7 bases between the two ends. Germline V gene data show CDR1 as LGHNA and CDR2 as YSLEER. There are 14 residues in the CDR3.

This rearrangement joins TRBV28 to TRBJ2-7; 9 bases line up with TRBD1. Germline V CDR1 and CDR2: MDHEN, SYDVKM. The CDR3 is made up of 14 amino acids. The junction had 9 bases not matched to a gene; V was cut back by 4 bases and J by 8 bases. The CDR3 region is CASSWGDRGMKQYF. The CDR3 nucleotides are TGTGCCAGCAGTTGGGGTGACAGGGGGATGAAGCAGTACTTC.

The V gene is TRBV9, the J gene TRBJ2-7, with D possibly matching TRBD1 (6 bases). CDR1 and CDR2 from the germline V gene are SGDLS and YYNGEE. Trimming removed 5 bases at V and 5 bases at J, with 20 bases between. The CDR3 contains 15 residues. CDR3 amino acids: CASSSRGVSWDEQYF. CDR3 coding DNA: TGTGCCAGCAGTTCCAGGGGAGTGTCTTGGGACGAGCAGTACTTC.

The rearrangement uses TRBV6-5 and TRBJ1-5; the D is unclear. Germline V gives CDR1 MNHEY, CDR2 SVGAGI. The length of the CDR3 is 14 residues. V lost 8 bases, J lost 3 bases, and 14 bases lay in between. The CDR3 region is CASGPGFNNQPQHF. The CDR3 DNA sequence: TGTGCCAGCGGGCCGGGATTTAACAATCAGCCCCAGCATTTT.